This T cell receptor beta chain was captured in a study of blood T cells in healthy people across ages. A second about 6 to 12 cycle PCR used barcoded and J-beta primers. TCRdb called the 5' RACE reads again in MiXCR, with one record for every CDR3 protein. The table records 600,000 to 850,000 distinct CDR3 sequences, 20% to 25% of them present only once. Overall study results and limits: A roughly linear age-dependent decrease characterized TCR beta diversity per million T cells.

In this sample, this clonotype turned up a few times. Antigen unknown. With 0 bases clipped from V and 4 bases from J, the junction kept 7 bases outside the gene matches. This CDR3 contains 17 residues. From germline, CDR1 is LGHNA and CDR2 YSLEER. Another study also made use of these data, one on T cells of mothers and their children. Per that study: Pairs that are related and pairs that are unrelated have TCR recombination output shaped similarly by thymic selection. Overlap in related mother-child pairs always slightly exceeded unrelated pairs, never significantly.

The sequenced sample was blood. This chain connects TRBV4-3 to TRBJ2-5; 11 bases agree with TRBD1. This TCR derives from a boy younger than 18 in good health. The CDR3 nucleotides are TGCGCCAGCAGCCAAGATCTGAGGACAGGGGGCAGAGAGACCCAGTACTTC. Its translation: CASSQDLRTGGRETQYF.